These 10 T cell receptor beta chains came from one sample sequenced in a study of identical twins. From the 5' RACE reads, TCRdb called clonotypes with MiXCR, one entry per CDR3 protein. In the table there are 400,000 or so distinct CDR3 sequences, 8.5% to 10% of which are singletons. The sequencing input was naive T cells sorted from blood. The receptors come from a woman aged 45-60 years in good health.

V gene TRBV4-1 combines with J gene TRBJ1-2; unclear D gene. The CDR3 spans 13 residues. The germline CDR1 and CDR2 sequences are MGHRA and YSYEKL. Trimming removed 0 bases at V and 8 bases at J, with 10 bases between. In nucleotides, the CDR3 is TGCGCCAGCAGCCAAGATTCCCTGCGAGGCTACACCTTC. Amino acids: CASSQDSLRGYTF.

In this sample, this clonotype turned up a few times. The CDR3 region has the DNA TGTGCCAGCATCGAAGACAGGTACTCCTACAATGAGCAGTTCTTC. This encodes CASIEDRYSYNEQFF. This chain connects TRBV12-3 or TRBV12-4 to TRBJ2-1; tentatively, D is TRBD1 (6 bases). This CDR3 region has 15 residues. V was shortened by 7 bases and J by 0 bases, with 13 bases between the two germline ends.

This clonotype came up a few times. V usage is TRBV5-1 and J usage is TRBJ1-2; tentative D call: TRBD1 (5 bases). CDR1 and CDR2 from the germline V gene are SGHRS and YFSETQ. Trimming removed 0 bases from V and 4 bases from J, with 7 bases in between. CDR3 size: 13 residues. The CDR3 spells CASSLEGRYGYTF. CDR3 in DNA: TGCGCCAGCAGCTTGGAGGGGCGCTATGGCTACACCTTC.

This clonotype was picked up many times. This chain links TRBV7-2 with TRBJ2-5; 9 nucleotides line up with TRBD2. This CDR3 spans 20 amino acids. J was trimmed by 6 bases and V by 5 bases; bases with no gene match: 25. CDR1 SGHTA and CDR2 FQGNSA come from the germline V gene. CDR3 region: CASSVMPGGRAHPNLKTQYF. The CDR3 DNA reads as TGTGCCAGCAGCGTAATGCCTGGCGGGAGGGCCCACCCCAATTTAAAGACCCAGTACTTC.

The sample holds a few counts of this clonotype. CDR3 DNA sequence: TGCAGCGTTGGGCTAGCGGGAGGTAACAATGAGCAGTTCTTC. Translating it yields CSVGLAGGNNEQFF. The chain joins TRBV29-1 to TRBJ2-1; 11 positions agree with TRBD2. The J segment lost 5 bases and the V segment lost 4 bases, leaving 4 bases of the junction unmatched. The CDR3 loop spans 14 amino acids. CDR1 and CDR2 (germline): SQVTM, ANQGSEA.

V gene TRBV6-5 combines with J gene TRBJ1-2; 9 nucleotides agree with TRBD1. CDR1 and CDR2 (germline): MNHEY, SVGAGI. The V and J ends lost 2 bases and 2 bases, in that order; junction bases with no gene match: 3. The length of the CDR3 is 15 residues. CDR3 coding DNA: TGTGCCAGCAGTTACGGGACAGGGAAAAACTATGGCTACACCTTC. Its protein is CASSYGTGKNYGYTF.

There are many counts of this clonotype. The rearrangement joins TRBV6-6 to TRBJ2-1, with 10 bases identical to TRBD2. With V trimmed by 7 bases and J by 6 bases, 6 bases remained unmatched. The CDR3 runs to 14 residues. Germline lookup yields CDR1 MNHNY and CDR2 SVGAGI (reference sequence). The CDR3 nucleotides are TGTGCCAGCAAGGCTAGCGGGAGCTCCAATGAGCAGTTCTTC. Translating gives CASKASGSSNEQFF.

This clonotype was found a few times. V usage is TRBV2 and J usage is TRBJ2-5; the D gene is possibly TRBD1 (5 bases). V was shortened by 6 bases and J by 0 bases, with 8 bases between the two germline ends. CDR1 and CDR2 (germline): SNHLY, FYNNEI. CDR3 size: 13 residues. The CDR3 protein is CASSQGNQETQYF. The CDR3 nucleotides are TGTGCCAGCAGCCAGGGAAACCAAGAGACCCAGTACTTC.

The chain joins TRBV7-9 to TRBJ1-3; 7 positions match TRBD1. Trimming removed 5 bases from V and 0 bases from J; junction bases left unmatched: 4. The length of the CDR3 is 15 residues. The germline CDR1 and CDR2 sequences are SEHNR and FQNEAQ (reference sequence). CDR3 DNA sequence: TGTGCCAGCAGCCCGACAGGGAGCTCTGGAAACACCATATATTTT. Translation: CASSPTGSSGNTIYF. Variable domain in full (rest from reference TRBV7-9 and TRBJ1-3): DTGVSQNPRHKITKRGQNVTFRCDPISEHNRLYWYRQTLGQGPEFLTYFQNEAQLEKSRLLSDRFSAERPKGSFSTLEIQRTEQGDSAMYLCASSPTGSSGNTIYFGEGSWLTVV.

This clonotype was counted many times. V is TRBV20-1 and J is TRBJ2-1; 7 positions agree with TRBD1. V lost 4 bases, J lost 9 bases, and 12 bases stayed unmatched. Germline V gives CDR1 DFQATT, CDR2 SNEGSKA (reference sequence). The CDR3 has 14 residues. CDR3 in amino acids: CSANADRAGIEQFF. CDR3 DNA: TGCAGTGCTAACGCCGACAGGGCAGGTATTGAGCAGTTCTTC.